This T cell receptor beta chain derives from a study of blood T cell repertoires in COVID-19 (dated by TCRdb to 2018 to 2020). Context from the whole study: Samples covering the acute and convalescent phases of COVID-19 were provided by collaborators in the United States, Italy and Spain. The prospective study material was composed of cDNA or gDNA derived from T cells, B-cell-depleted T cells, or PBMCs. Deeply sampled blood TCRbeta repertoires from subjects exposed to, actively infected with, or recovered from COVID-19 were included in the dataset. The repertoires were released in a freely available public database meant as a resource for research on the immune response to SARS-CoV-2. The samples were drawn from two sources: the first 160 participants of the ongoing ImmuneRACE study, and over 950 subjects contributed by 6 global collaborators. Sample metadata almost always included a de-identified subject ID, COVID-19 status, age in years and sex. HLA class I and class II types, where available, came from metadata supplied by the sample provider rather than from assay-based typing. Summary of the overall study and its limitations: How much clinical and demographic metadata was included differed by source and by participant, and the metadata was provided uncurated.

For this clone: Its target antigen remains unknown. Nothing much larger sits one base from this clone, and base qualities are not available.

TCRbeta CDR3 regions were amplified from genomic DNA by means of the immunoSEQ Assay, a bias-controlled multiplex PCR. Regarding the original processing steps: Within the assay, amplification of reference gene primers was used to estimate how many nucleated cells each sample contained. Sequence reads were collapsed and filtered to measure the absolute abundance of every unique TCRbeta CDR3 rearrangement. Productive Simpson clonality was computed per sample as the square root of Simpson's diversity index over productive rearrangements. Held by TCRdb, this immuneACCESS table contains in-frame sequences only and omits some clones. Under half of the omission traces to an unresolved V gene where checked; the cause of the rest is unknown. V, J and clone size are those of that table, while D and trimming were read from the DNA. The sample table records around 220,000 clones; approximately 90% of these occur just once. The ten largest clonotypes hold roughly 6% of the sample.

Trimming takes 6 bases off V and 0 bases off J; junction bases not matched to a gene: 17. CDR1 and CDR2 were assigned from the germline V gene as MDHEN and SYDVKM. The CDR3 covers 20 residues, taking in both the cysteine and the phenylalanine. The DNA shown is the 60-base CDR3, in frame from base 1. Participants in the prospective study were aged about 18 to 90 years, lived in about two dozen United States geographic areas, and enrolled through a virtual design. To assign participants to cohorts, the prospective study relied on clinical history that participants themselves reported in a screening survey and a study questionnaire. Each participant in the prospective study had whole blood, serum and a nasopharyngeal or oropharyngeal swab collected by mobile phlebotomists. Participants in the prospective study had the option to provide additional blood draws and questionnaires over an approximately two-month period. Before DNA extraction, blood samples from the prospective study were shipped at room temperature or frozen.

The receptor chain draws on TRBV28 and TRBJ2-6; 7 of the junction bases match TRBD1. This sequence originates from a woman aged 25 to 39 with acute COVID-19. The material sequenced was PBMCs or T cells enriched from blood (not recorded which). The DNA sequence is given as TGTGCCAGCAGCGGGACCCTCCGGGACAGCTTGATCTCTGGGGCCAACGTCCTGACTTTC. Its coded protein is CASSGTLRDSLISGANVLTF.